The next 19 T cell receptor beta chains were all read from a single sample in a study of T-cell reconstitution after alpha-beta-depleted transplantation in children. The TCRbeta library incorporated unique molecular identifiers. A single record per CDR3 protein comes from TCRdb applying MiXCR to the PCR reads. The sample shows around 340,000 distinct CDR3 sequences, 10% to 15% of them seen only once. The specimen comprised PBMCs, sampled from the stem cell graft. These receptors were taken from a human donor who donated a stem cell graft to a child with Fanconi anemia.

This CDR3 reads CASSQDRGSAGSPLHF. CDR3 nucleotides: TGTGCCAGCAGTCAAGACAGGGGAAGTGCGGGTTCACCCCTCCACTTT. The V gene is TRBV2, the J gene TRBJ1-6; 8 positions agree with TRBD1. The germline V gene has CDR1 SNHLY and CDR2 FYNNEI. With V trimmed by 5 bases and J by 9 bases, 12 bases remained unmatched. CDR3 length: 16 amino acids.

This clonotype has ten or more counts. The J gene is TRBJ2-5, the V gene TRBV12-3 or TRBV12-4, with D perhaps assigned TRBD1 or TRBD2 (5 bases each). Trimming stripped 4 bases from V and 5 bases from J, with 8 bases between. CDR3 length equals 12 residues. The CDR3 sequence: CASSSGSETQYF. The CDR3 coding sequence is TGTGCCAGCAGTTCAGGGAGCGAGACCCAGTACTTC.

This chain joins TRBV19 and TRBJ2-1; tentative D call: TRBD1 (6 bases). Germline lookup yields CDR1 LNHDA and CDR2 SQIVND (reference sequence). Trimming stripped 7 bases from V and 0 bases from J, with 13 bases between. The CDR3 extends over 15 amino acids. The CDR3 region has the DNA TGTGCCAGTAATGTACAGGGTAGCTCCTACAATGAGCAGTTCTTC. Translation gives CASNVQGSSYNEQFF.

At least ten counts were recorded for this clonotype. V is TRBV7-8 and J is TRBJ2-4; 8 nucleotides align to TRBD2. After removal of 5 bases from V and 0 bases from J, the junction contained 3 bases not matched to a gene. CDR1 and CDR2 (germline): SGHVS, FQNEAQ. This CDR3 has 15 amino acids. The CDR3 coding sequence is TGTGCCAGCAGCGTCGGGGGGGGAGCCAAAAACATTCAGTACTTC. This sequence encodes CASSVGGGAKNIQYF.

At least ten counts were recorded for this clonotype. The V call is TRBV27, the J call TRBJ1-2; no firm D call. Trimming removed 8 bases from V and 3 bases from J, with 13 bases in between. The CDR3 length is 13 residues. The germline CDR1 and CDR2 sequences are MNHEY and SMNVEV (reference sequence). The CDR3 DNA is TGTGCCAGCGGAAACGAAGGACACTATGGCTACACCTTC. This codes for CASGNEGHYGYTF.

This chain links TRBV11-1 with TRBJ1-2, with D possibly being TRBD1 (6 bases). The ends were cut back, 2 bases at V and 8 bases at J, with 18 bases in the middle. Germline assignment: CDR1 SGHAT and CDR2 FQDESV (reference sequence). This CDR3 region has 15 residues. The CDR3 DNA reads TGTGCCAGCAGCTTAACCCCTGCAGGCGGACAGGGCTACACCTTC. Its translation is CASSLTPAGGQGYTF.

There are many counts of this clonotype. The J gene is TRBJ1-1, the V gene TRBV6-6, with 8 bases aligning to TRBD1. The junction had 5 bases not matched to a gene; V was cut back by 6 bases and J by 5 bases. The CDR3 is made up of 13 amino acids. Germline V gene sequence: CDR1 MNHNY, CDR2 SVGAGI (reference sequence). For the CDR3, the DNA is TGTGCCAGCAGGGACAGGGAAGGGACTGAAGCTTTCTTT. This encodes CASRDREGTEAFF.

This clonotype occurred a few times. The CDR3 region has the DNA TGCGCCAGCAGTGGGAACCCTGCGACTGAAGCTTTCTTT. Its translation: CASSGNPATEAFF. V usage is TRBV5-1 and J usage is TRBJ1-1; D is undetermined. There are 13 residues in the CDR3. CDR1 SGHRS and CDR2 YFSETQ come from the germline V gene. The V and J ends lost 5 bases and 5 bases respectively, with 13 bases between them.

The DNA of the CDR3 is TGCAGCGTTGGGCATCCCACCGGGGAGCTGTTTTTT. It yields the protein CSVGHPTGELFF. The V and J genes are TRBV29-1 and TRBJ2-2; D unclear. V was shortened by 4 bases and J by 4 bases, with 7 bases between the two germline ends. From germline, CDR1 is SQVTM and CDR2 ANQGSEA. This CDR3 contains 12 residues.

The rearrangement uses TRBV12-3 or TRBV12-4 and TRBJ2-1; D may be TRBD2 (6 bases). Trimming shortened V by 7 bases and J by 6 bases, and 16 bases separated the two germline ends. The CDR3 has 14 amino acids. CDR3 coding DNA: TGTGCCAGCACCTCAGCGGGTGGGATCAATGAGCAGTTCTTC. The encoded protein is CASTSAGGINEQFF.

The chain employs TRBV27 and TRBJ2-7; D is uncertain. Germline values: CDR1 MNHEY, CDR2 SMNVEV (reference sequence). CDR3 length: 11 residues. V lost 5 bases and J 3 bases, leaving 5 bases between the germline ends. DNA for the CDR3: TGTGCCAGCAGTGATATCTACGAGCAGTACTTC. Protein sequence: CASSDIYEQYF.

This clonotype turned up a few times. The V gene is TRBV18, the J gene TRBJ1-1, with D maybe TRBD1 (5 bases). V lost 1 base to trimming and J lost 3 bases, with 9 bases between them. Per the germline V gene, CDR1 is KGHSH and CDR2 is LQKENI. The CDR3 totals 14 residues. The CDR3 spells CASSPLQGDTEAFF. CDR3 sequence (DNA): TGTGCCAGCTCACCACTTCAGGGTGACACTGAAGCTTTCTTT.

The chain has TRBV29-1 and TRBJ1-1, with D possibly matching TRBD1 (5 bases). The CDR3 loop spans 13 amino acids. Germline V gives CDR1 SQVTM, CDR2 ANQGSEA. Trimming took 6 bases from V and 2 from J, leaving 13 bases between them. CDR3 DNA sequence: TGCAGCGTGGGACGAGGGGCAAACACTGAAGCTTTCTTT. Protein product: CSVGRGANTEAFF. The complete variable domain, with remaining parts taken from reference TRBV29-1 and TRBJ1-1, reads SAVISQKPSRDICQRGTSLTIQCQVDSQVTMMFWYRQQPGQSLTLIATANQGSEATYESGFVIDKFPISRPNLTFSTLTVSNMSPEDSSIYLCSVGRGANTEAFFGQGTRLTVV.

This clonotype was counted between two and nine times. The chain couples TRBV6-2 or TRBV6-3 to TRBJ2-3; TRBD2 aligns across 10 bases. The length of the CDR3 is 18 residues. The V gene's germline CDR1 is MNHEY and CDR2 SVGEGT. The ends lost 7 bases at V and 0 bases at J; junction bases unmatched: 13. The CDR3 spells CASTRSSGGISSTDTQYF. The CDR3 DNA is TGTGCCAGCACCCGCAGTAGCGGGGGGATTTCTAGCACAGATACGCAGTATTTT.

Regarding this clonotype: A junction end diverges from the germline sequence, so it may reflect a read error. This chain uses TRBV7-9 with TRBJ1-3; TRBD1 is a possible D gene (5 bases). From germline, CDR1 is SEHNR and CDR2 FQNEAQ (reference sequence). This CDR3 spans 13 amino acids. The CDR3 DNA follows: TGTGCCAGCAGGAAAGGGGCCGATCTCAATCTCCATTTT. It encodes CASRKGADLNLHF.

This chain joins TRBV6-2 or TRBV6-3 and TRBJ2-2; D unclear. V lost 6 bases and J 4 bases, leaving 18 bases between the germline ends. In germline, CDR1 is MNHEY, CDR2 SVGEGT. The CDR3 runs 16 residues. The CDR3 sequence: CASRSIAVSITGELFF. The CDR3 DNA sequence: TGTGCCAGCAGATCTATCGCTGTCTCGATCACCGGGGAGCTGTTTTTT.

This clonotype occurred many times. The V gene is TRBV6-2 or TRBV6-3, the J gene TRBJ2-1, with 11 positions matching TRBD2. This CDR3 spans 15 amino acids. V lost 5 bases to trimming and J lost 2 bases; unmatched junction nucleotides: 2. Germline V lookup: CDR1 MNHEY, CDR2 SVGEGT. CDR3 region: CASSATSGAYNEQFF. CDR3 DNA sequence: TGTGCCAGCAGTGCGACTAGCGGGGCCTACAATGAGCAGTTCTTC.

In this sample, this clonotype turned up a few times. J is TRBJ1-1 and V is TRBV18; D might be TRBD1 (6 bases). The germline V and J ends were trimmed by 6 bases and 6 bases, with 14 bases remaining between them. The germline gives CDR1 KGHSH, CDR2 LQKENI. This CDR3 spans 13 amino acids. The CDR3 nucleotides are TGTGCCAGCTCCCAGGGGTCGGGCCCTGAAGCTTTCTTT. Translating gives CASSQGSGPEAFF.

The V gene is TRBV6-2 or TRBV6-3, the J gene TRBJ1-2; D remains unclear. The V gene's germline CDR1 is MNHEY and CDR2 SVGEGT. Trimming took 10 bases from V and 2 from J, leaving 11 bases between them. CDR3 length equals 12 residues. CDR3 nucleotide sequence: TGTGCCACCCGGAGGGAGAACTATGGCTACACCTTC. Translating gives CATRRENYGYTF.